One sample yielded the 12 T cell receptor beta chains listed below, sequenced in a study of blood T cell repertoires in COVID-19. The data were produced by immunoSEQ multiplex PCR, yet TCRdb's version contains in-frame clones alone and is incomplete. The sample lists approximately 500,000 clones, 85% to 90% occurring once. Source material: peripheral blood. The receptors were gathered from a woman in her fifties or sixties with COVID-19, enrolled during active disease.

The rearrangement uses TRBV19 and TRBJ2-2, with D perhaps TRBD2 (5 bases). This CDR3 has 14 amino acids. Germline lookup yields CDR1 LNHDA and CDR2 SQIVND (reference sequence). V was shortened by 7 bases and J by 0 bases, with 9 bases between the two germline ends. The CDR3 DNA reads TGTGCCAGTAACCCGGGGACGAACACCGGGGAGCTGTTTTTT. Its protein product is CASNPGTNTGELFF.

The V call is TRBV10-2, the J call TRBJ2-1, with D possibly matching TRBD1 (6 bases). V was pared by 4 bases and J by 3 bases, with 13 bases between. The CDR3 length is 15 residues. Looked up from germline, CDR1 is WSHSY and CDR2 is SAAADI. CDR3 DNA: TGCGCCAGCAGTGTATCAGGGGCGCGCTACAATGAGCAGTTCTTC. Translating gives CASSVSGARYNEQFF.

The gene calls are TRBV11-2 and TRBJ2-3, with D unclear. Trimming left V 2 bases short and J 1 base short, with 10 bases between. Germline V lookup: CDR1 SGHAT, CDR2 FQNNGV. This CDR3 has 15 amino acids. CDR3 protein: CASSLRPVGTDTQYF. CDR3 nucleotides: TGTGCCAGCAGCTTACGCCCGGTGGGCACAGATACGCAGTATTTT.

V usage is TRBV28 and J usage is TRBJ2-5, with D perhaps matching TRBD2 (6 bases). V was pared by 3 bases and J by 4 bases, with 15 bases between. Germline values: CDR1 MDHEN, CDR2 SYDVKM. The CDR3 covers 15 residues. CDR3: CASSFRDSAGETQYF. The CDR3 DNA is TGTGCCAGCAGTTTCCGGGACTCAGCTGGAGAGACCCAGTACTTC.

This clone has a handful of counts. V and J are TRBV5-4 and TRBJ1-2; no definite D call. V shed 0 bases and J shed 8 bases, with 11 bases lying between them. From germline, CDR1 is SGHNT and CDR2 YYREEE (reference sequence). This CDR3 has 13 amino acids. CDR3 in amino acids: CASSLEPITGYTF. DNA for the CDR3: TGTGCCAGCAGCTTGGAACCGATAACAGGCTACACCTTC.

The J gene is TRBJ2-7, the V gene TRBV29-1, with 9 nucleotides matching TRBD2. V was pared by 3 bases and J by 5 bases, with 5 bases of the junction left unmatched. This CDR3 has 13 amino acids. Germline values: CDR1 SQVTM, CDR2 ANQGSEA. CDR3 protein: CSVEAGGRNEQYF. The DNA of the CDR3 is TGCAGCGTTGAGGCGGGGGGGCGAAACGAGCAGTACTTC.

The chain has TRBV27 and TRBJ2-7; D gene unclear. There are 16 residues in the CDR3. Germline V gene sequence: CDR1 MNHEY, CDR2 SMNVEV (reference sequence). V was clipped by 5 bases and J by 2 bases, with 19 bases between them. CDR3 residues: CASSPQTETSPYEQYF. The CDR3 nucleotides are TGTGCCAGCAGTCCTCAGACGGAGACGTCCCCCTACGAGCAGTACTTC.

The table lists this clone with a few counts. This chain joins TRBV3-1 (or the pseudogene TRBV3-2) and TRBJ1-2; the match to TRBD1 covers 7 bases. Germline CDR1 LGHDT, CDR2 YNNKEL (reference sequence). This CDR3 comprises 15 residues. Trimming cost V 2 bases and J 0 bases; bases outside gene matches: 3. The CDR3 bases are TGTGCCAGCAGCCAAACTGGACAGGCTAACTATGGCTACACCTTC. Amino acids: CASSQTGQANYGYTF.

In this sample, this clone turned up once. The rearrangement links TRBV19 to TRBJ1-2; TRBD1 matches at 8 bases. CDR1 is LNHDA, CDR2 SQIVND, per germline (reference sequence). The CDR3 is made up of 14 amino acids. After removal of 6 bases from V and 2 bases from J, the junction contained 5 bases not matched to a gene. The CDR3 DNA follows: TGTGCCAGTAGATGGACAGGGCCAAACTATGGCTACACCTTC. Translation: CASRWTGPNYGYTF.

J is TRBJ1-1 and V is TRBV5-6; tentatively, D is TRBD1 (6 bases). Germline lookup yields CDR1 SGHDT and CDR2 YYEEEE. This CDR3 has 14 amino acids. V lost 4 bases, J lost 3 bases, and 13 bases lay in between. CDR3 sequence (DNA): TGTGCCAGCAGCGGACAAACAGGGTACACTGAAGCTTTCTTT. This sequence encodes CASSGQTGYTEAFF.

The rearrangement uses TRBV5-6 and TRBJ1-4; 7 bases align to TRBD1. The CDR3 spans 16 residues. Germline-derived CDR1 and CDR2 are SGHDT and YYEEEE. The V gene end was trimmed by 4 bases and the J gene end by 3 bases; junction bases not matched to a gene: 9. CDR3 sequence: CASSPGRGRPNEKLFF. CDR3 DNA sequence: TGTGCCAGCAGCCCCGGGAGGGGGCGGCCTAATGAAAAACTGTTTTTT.

Note on this clone: Different DNA sequences within this sample yield the same CDR3. The chain couples TRBV9 to TRBJ1-1, with D uncertain. The germline CDR1 and CDR2 sequences are SGDLS and YYNGEE. Trimming left V 0 bases short and J 0 bases short, with 9 bases between. CDR3 length equals 15 residues. CDR3 sequence (DNA): TGTGCCAGCAGCGTAGGGCCCGATATGAACACTGAAGCTTTCTTT. It is translated as CASSVGPDMNTEAFF.